The 19 T cell receptor beta chains given below trace back to one sample, sequenced in a study of tumor-infiltrating lymphocytes in oesophageal squamous cell carcinoma. TCRdb passed the PCR reads through MiXCR, listing each CDR3 protein once. Here the sample spans some 21,000 distinct CDR3 sequences, around two fifths being singletons. Sequencing was performed on esophageal tumor tissue. Every receptor here comes from a male donor with esophageal squamous cell carcinoma.

The V call is TRBV20-1, the J call TRBJ2-3; D possibly corresponds to TRBD1 (5 bases). The DNA end lines up better with TRBJ2-1; the J call may be wrong. CDR1 and CDR2 from the germline V gene are DFQATT and SNEGSKA (reference sequence). The CDR3 totals 12 residues. CDR3 sequence: CSAKKGADEQFF. CDR3 bases: TGCAGTGCTAAGAAAGGGGCCGATGAGCAGTTCTTC.

The V gene is TRBV7-4, the J gene TRBJ2-3; 8 bases match TRBD1. The end of the DNA is better explained by TRBJ2-7, so the J call may be wrong. The CDR3 contains 13 residues. Germline CDR1 SGHVT, CDR2 SQSDAQ. This CDR3 is CASSGQGTAEQYF. The CDR3 region has the DNA TGTGCCAGCAGCGGACAGGGTACTGCCGAGCAGTACTTC.

In its sample, this clonotype was seen once. The chain has TRBV6-5 and TRBJ2-5; 10 bases map to TRBD2. This CDR3 spans 15 amino acids. Per germline, CDR1 MNHEY and CDR2 SVGAGI. V lost 7 bases, J lost 11 bases, and 16 bases stayed unmatched. The DNA for the CDR3 is TGTGCCAGCAACCAAGCGGGAGGGGTCTACAATGAGCAGTACTTC. This encodes CASNQAGGVYNEQYF.

This clonotype was counted many times. The chain links TRBV27 to TRBJ2-7, with D unresolved. V was pared by 0 bases and J by 7 bases, with 10 bases between. CDR1 is MNHEY, CDR2 SMNVEV, per germline (reference sequence). The CDR3 covers 13 residues. The CDR3 DNA sequence: TGTGCCAGCAGTTTATCGGCGGTTCGGGAGCAGTACTTC. It translates to CASSLSAVREQYF.

The V and J genes are TRBV4-1 and TRBJ1-5, with 8 bases that match TRBD1. Trimming cost V 0 bases and J 4 bases; bases outside gene matches: 8. Germline V lookup: CDR1 MGHRA, CDR2 YSYEKL. The CDR3 covers 17 residues. CDR3 region: CASSQESFGQGNQPQHF. Written as DNA, the CDR3 is TGCGCCAGCAGCCAAGAGTCTTTTGGACAGGGAAATCAGCCCCAGCATTTT.

The chain joins TRBV7-3 to TRBJ2-3; D is tentatively TRBD1 or TRBD2 (7 bases each). The DNA end favors TRBJ2-5, so the J call may be wrong. Germline loops: CDR1 SGHTA, CDR2 FQGTGA. This CDR3 comprises 16 residues. CDR3: CASSLIGGGSGETQYF. The CDR3 bases are TGTGCCAGCAGCTTAATAGGGGGCGGGAGTGGAGAGACCCAGTACTTC.

This clonotype came up once. The V call is TRBV12-3 or TRBV12-4, the J call TRBJ2-5, with D unclear. The end of the DNA fits TRBJ2-1 better, so the J call may be wrong. The CDR3 covers 14 residues. The CDR3: CASRSRDGYNEQFF. Here the CDR3 DNA reads TGTGCCAGCAGATCTCGCGACGGTTACAATGAGCAGTTCTTC.

The sample holds one count of this clonotype. The gene calls are TRBV7-2 and TRBJ2-7; TRBD2 matches at 10 bases. Germline lookup yields CDR1 SGHTA and CDR2 FQGNSA. The CDR3 totals 16 residues. The junction had 13 bases not matched to a gene; V was cut back by 8 bases and J by 3 bases. CDR3 in DNA: TGTGCCAGCGGAACCCCTCGTACTAGCGGGAACTACGAGCAGTACTTC. Translation gives CASGTPRTSGNYEQYF. The whole variable domain, remainder taken from reference TRBV7-2 and TRBJ2-7, is GAGVSQSPSNKVTEKGKDVELRCDPISGHTALYWYRQSLGQGLEFLIYFQGNSAPDKSGLPSDRFSAERTGGSVSTLTIQRTQQEDSAVYLCASGTPRTSGNYEQYFGPGTRLTVT.

This clonotype was seen many times. The rearrangement joins TRBV7-9 to TRBJ2-5; the match to TRBD1 covers 7 bases. The CDR3 consists of 14 residues. Germline trimming cut 5 bases from V and 2 bases from J; bases unmatched to any gene: 5. Germline values: CDR1 SEHNR, CDR2 FQNEAQ (reference sequence). The chain's CDR3 is CASSQGTAQETQYF. For the CDR3, the DNA is TGTGCCAGCAGCCAAGGGACAGCACAAGAGACCCAGTACTTC.

This clonotype occurred many times. The V gene is TRBV7-2, the J gene TRBJ2-1, with TRBD2 matching 14 bases. From germline, CDR1 is SGHTA and CDR2 FQGNSA. V dropped 6 bases and J dropped 9; count of bases not matched to a gene: 7. The CDR3 spans 15 residues. The CDR3 sequence is CASRPGTSGSSEQFF. The DNA of the CDR3 is TGTGCCAGCAGGCCCGGGACTAGCGGGAGTAGTGAGCAGTTCTTC.

The chain combines TRBV7-3 with TRBJ1-2, with 7 nucleotides matching TRBD1. Germline-derived CDR1 and CDR2 are SGHTA and FQGTGA. V lost 2 bases to trimming and J lost 2 bases; unmatched junction nucleotides: 5. The CDR3 is 15 residues long. This chain's CDR3 is CASSLEGQLNYGYTF. In DNA, the CDR3 is TGTGCCAGCAGCTTAGAGGGACAGTTAAACTATGGCTACACCTTC.

This clonotype was seen a few times. The chain couples TRBV5-4 to TRBJ2-3; TRBD1 agrees at 11 bases. The length of the CDR3 is 12 residues. The germline V gene has CDR1 SGHNT and CDR2 YYREEE (reference sequence). The ends lost 4 bases at V and 14 bases at J; junction bases unmatched: 6. The CDR3 nucleotides read TGTGCCAGCAGCGCCCGGGACAGGGGGGTGTATTTT. It encodes CASSARDRGVYF. Full variable domain (remainder filled in from reference TRBV5-4 and TRBJ2-3): ETGVTQSPTHLIKTRGQQVTLRCSSQSGHNTVSWYQQALGQGPQFIFQYYREEENGRGNFPPRFSGLQFPNYSSELNVNALELDDSALYLCASSARDRGVYFGPGTRLTVL.

This clonotype was found a few times. The genes are TRBV7-9 and TRBJ2-1; 9 nucleotides line up with TRBD1. V lost 4 bases and J lost 10; bases outside the gene matches: 20. The length of the CDR3 is 18 residues. Germline V lookup: CDR1 SEHNR, CDR2 FQNEAQ (reference sequence). CDR3 DNA sequence: TGTGCCAGCAGCTCCACCCTCGGTGGGACAGGGACAGGAGGGGAGCAGTTCTTC. This codes for CASSSTLGGTGTGGEQFF.

The chain recombines TRBV7-2 with TRBJ1-4; D is unresolved. Germline loops: CDR1 SGHTA, CDR2 FQGNSA. The CDR3 has 13 amino acids. The V end lost 6 bases, the J end lost 3 bases, and 8 bases lay between the germline ends. The CDR3 loop is CASSRGANEKLFF. In DNA, the CDR3 is TGTGCCAGCAGTCGCGGGGCTAATGAAAAACTGTTTTTT.

The chain uses TRBV7-3 and TRBJ2-1; 9 bases map to TRBD2. CDR3 size: 15 residues. The V gene's germline CDR1 is SGHTA and CDR2 FQGTGA. V shed 5 bases, J shed 5 bases, and the junction held 7 bases outside the gene matches. The CDR3 reads CASSLRGGRDNEQFF. CDR3 in DNA: TGTGCCAGCAGCCTGAGAGGCGGGAGGGACAATGAGCAGTTCTTC.

This clonotype is termed medium-sized. The chain recombines TRBV6-1 with TRBJ2-1; no reliable D call. Germline CDR1 reads MNHNS; CDR2 reads SASEGT. Trimming removed 6 bases at V and 0 bases at J, with 15 bases between. The CDR3 runs 16 residues. CDR3 nucleotide sequence: TGTGCCAGCAGAAGAGACCCCCGGAGCTCCTACAATGAGCAGTTCTTC. Amino acids: CASRRDPRSSYNEQFF.

This clonotype was seen repeatedly, ten times or more. CDR3 sequence: CASSIEAGGHTYNEQFF. As DNA, the CDR3 is TGTGCCAGTAGTATAGAAGCAGGGGGCCATACCTACAATGAGCAGTTCTTC. The V call is TRBV19, the J call TRBJ2-1; the match to TRBD1 covers 8 bases. V shed 0 bases and J 2 bases; nucleotides not matched to a gene: 6. The CDR3 has 17 amino acids. Germline V gene data show CDR1 as LNHDA and CDR2 as SQIVND (reference sequence). Using reference TRBV19 and TRBJ2-1 for the parts outside the CDR3, the full variable domain is DGGITQSPKYLFRKEGQNVTLSCEQNLNHDAMYWYRQDPGQGLRLIYYSQIVNDFQKGDIAEGYSVSREKKESFPLTVTSAQKNPTAFYLCASSIEAGGHTYNEQFFGPGTRLTVL.

V gene TRBV18 combines with J gene TRBJ2-2; 15 bases agree with TRBD2. Germline CDR1 and CDR2: KGHSH and LQKENI. CDR3 size: 18 residues. Trimming took 0 bases from V and 4 from J; bases not matched to a gene: 3. CDR3 bases: TGTGCCAGCTCACCACCGGGACTAGCGGGAGGCGGCACCGGGGAGCTGTTTTTT. Translated: CASSPPGLAGGGTGELFF.

This clonotype appeared many times. The chain couples TRBV24-1 to TRBJ2-3, with 10 bases lining up with TRBD1. CDR1 is KGHDR and CDR2 is SFDVKD in the germline V gene. The CDR3 spans 16 residues. After removal of 2 bases from V and 6 bases from J, the junction contained 7 bases not matched to a gene. In nucleotides, the CDR3 is TGTGCCACCAGTGATTGGGGACAGGGGCATGCGGATACGCAGTATTTT. Encoded protein: CATSDWGQGHADTQYF.